The entry below describes one T cell receptor (beta chain). This sample includes further DNA sequences coding for the same CDR3. Assay: immunoSEQ multiplex PCR; the TCRdb copy retains only in-frame clones and omits some. This table has around 270,000 clones, around nine tenths appearing once. The record originates from a study of blood T cell repertoires in COVID-19. Trimming took off 3 bases at V and 8 bases at J, with 8 bases between the two ends. The germline V gene encodes CDR1 LNHDA and CDR2 SQIVND (reference sequence). This CDR3 comprises 13 residues. The rearrangement uses TRBV19 and TRBJ1-6, with no clear D. Sequencing used peripheral blood. This TCR was sampled from a woman aged 55-75 years with COVID-19, enrolled during active disease. CDR3 sequence: CASSIGSDSPLHF. In DNA form, the CDR3 reads TGTGCCAGTAGTATCGGGAGTGATTCACCCCTCCACTTT.